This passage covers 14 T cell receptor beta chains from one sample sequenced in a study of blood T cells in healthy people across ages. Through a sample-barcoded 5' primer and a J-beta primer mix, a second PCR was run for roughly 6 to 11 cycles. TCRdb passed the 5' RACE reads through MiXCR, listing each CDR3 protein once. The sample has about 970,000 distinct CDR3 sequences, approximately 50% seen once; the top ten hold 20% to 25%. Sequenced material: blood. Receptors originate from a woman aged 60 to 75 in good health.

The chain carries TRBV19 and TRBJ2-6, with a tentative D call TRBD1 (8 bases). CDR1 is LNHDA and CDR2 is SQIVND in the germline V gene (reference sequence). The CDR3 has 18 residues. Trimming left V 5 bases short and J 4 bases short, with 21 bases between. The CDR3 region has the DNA TGTGCCAGTAGTCACAGGGGGGGGCGTGGAACCGGGGCCAACGTCCTGACTTTC. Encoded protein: CASSHRGGRGTGANVLTF.

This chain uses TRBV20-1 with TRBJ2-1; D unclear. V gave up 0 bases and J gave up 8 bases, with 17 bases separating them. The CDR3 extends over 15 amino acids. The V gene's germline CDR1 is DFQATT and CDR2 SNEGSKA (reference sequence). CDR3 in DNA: TGCAGTGCTAGAGATCGCGTATCAACCCCCTATGAGCAGTTCTTC. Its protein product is CSARDRVSTPYEQFF.

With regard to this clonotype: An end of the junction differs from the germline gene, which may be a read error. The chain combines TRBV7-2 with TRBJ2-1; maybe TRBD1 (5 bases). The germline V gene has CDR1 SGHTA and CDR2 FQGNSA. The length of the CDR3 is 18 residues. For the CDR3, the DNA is TGTGCCAGCAGCTTAAGATCTAAGCAGGGTAGCTCCTACAAGGAGCAGTTCTTC. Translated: CASSLRSKQGSSYKEQFF.

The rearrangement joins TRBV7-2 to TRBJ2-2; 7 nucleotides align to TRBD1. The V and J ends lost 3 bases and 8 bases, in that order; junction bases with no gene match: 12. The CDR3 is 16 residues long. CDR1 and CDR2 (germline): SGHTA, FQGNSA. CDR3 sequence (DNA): TGTGCCAGCAGCTTTAATCCAGGGGGTGTTTTTGGGGAGCTGTTTTTT. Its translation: CASSFNPGGVFGELFF.

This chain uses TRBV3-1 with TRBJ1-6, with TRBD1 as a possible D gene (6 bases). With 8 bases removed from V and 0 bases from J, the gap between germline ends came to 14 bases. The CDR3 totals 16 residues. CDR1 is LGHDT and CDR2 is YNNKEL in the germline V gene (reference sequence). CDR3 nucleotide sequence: TGTGCCAGCTCCACAGGGCCGAGCTCCTATAATTCACCCCTCCACTTT. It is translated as CASSTGPSSYNSPLHF. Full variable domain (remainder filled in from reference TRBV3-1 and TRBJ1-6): DTAVSQTPKYLVTQMGNDKSIKCEQNLGHDTMYWYKQDSKKFLKIMFSYNNKELIINETVPNRFSPKSPDKAHLNLHINSLELGDSAVYFCASSTGPSSYNSPLHFGNGTRLTVT.

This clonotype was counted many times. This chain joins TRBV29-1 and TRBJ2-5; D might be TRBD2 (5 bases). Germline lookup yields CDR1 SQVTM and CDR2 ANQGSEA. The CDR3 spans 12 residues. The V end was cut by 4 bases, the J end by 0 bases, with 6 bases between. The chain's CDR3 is CSVGLHQETQYF. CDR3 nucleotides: TGCAGCGTTGGACTACACCAAGAGACCCAGTACTTC.

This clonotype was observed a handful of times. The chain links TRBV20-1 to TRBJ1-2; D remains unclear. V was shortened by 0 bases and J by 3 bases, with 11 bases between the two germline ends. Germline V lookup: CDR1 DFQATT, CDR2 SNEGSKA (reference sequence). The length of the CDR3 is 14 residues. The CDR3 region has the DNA TGCAGTGCTAGAGACGACACTAAGTACTATGGCTACACCTTC. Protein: CSARDDTKYYGYTF.

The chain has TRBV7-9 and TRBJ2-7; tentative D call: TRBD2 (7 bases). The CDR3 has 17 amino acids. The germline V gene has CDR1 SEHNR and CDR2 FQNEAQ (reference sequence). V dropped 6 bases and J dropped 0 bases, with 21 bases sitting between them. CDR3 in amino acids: CASSWDGGRTSSYEQYF. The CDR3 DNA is TGTGCCAGCAGTTGGGACGGGGGGCGGACTAGCTCCTACGAGCAGTACTTC.

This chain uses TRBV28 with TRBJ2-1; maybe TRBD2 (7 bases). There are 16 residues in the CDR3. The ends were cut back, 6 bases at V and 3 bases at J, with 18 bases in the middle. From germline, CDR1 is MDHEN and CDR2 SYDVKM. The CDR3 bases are TGTGCCAGCAGGGGACGGGCGGGGGCCATCTACAATGAGCAGTTCTTC. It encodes CASRGRAGAIYNEQFF.

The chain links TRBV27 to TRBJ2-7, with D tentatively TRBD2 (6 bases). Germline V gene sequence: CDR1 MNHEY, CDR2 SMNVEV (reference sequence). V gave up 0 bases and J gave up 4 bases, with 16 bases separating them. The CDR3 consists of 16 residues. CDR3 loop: CASSLSINSRGYEQYF. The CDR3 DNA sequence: TGTGCCAGCAGTTTATCGATAAACAGTCGGGGGTACGAGCAGTACTTC.

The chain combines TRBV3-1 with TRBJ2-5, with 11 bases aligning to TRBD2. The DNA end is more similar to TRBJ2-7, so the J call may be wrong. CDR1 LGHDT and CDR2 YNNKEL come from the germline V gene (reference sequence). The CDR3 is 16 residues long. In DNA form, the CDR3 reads TGTGCCAGCAGCCAGTCTCGGGCTAGCGGGAGGTACGAGCAGTACTTC. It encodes CASSQSRASGRYEQYF.

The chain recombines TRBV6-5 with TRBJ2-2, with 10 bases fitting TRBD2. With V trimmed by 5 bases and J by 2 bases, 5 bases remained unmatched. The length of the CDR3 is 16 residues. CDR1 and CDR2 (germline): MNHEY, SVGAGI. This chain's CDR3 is CASSTGLAPNTGELFF. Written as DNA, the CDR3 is TGTGCCAGCAGTACGGGACTAGCGCCAAACACCGGGGAGCTGTTTTTT.

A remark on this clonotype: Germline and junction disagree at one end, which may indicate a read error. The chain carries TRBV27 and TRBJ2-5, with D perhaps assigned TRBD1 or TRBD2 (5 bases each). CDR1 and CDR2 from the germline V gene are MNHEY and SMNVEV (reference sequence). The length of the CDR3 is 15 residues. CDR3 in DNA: TGTGCCAACAGTCCCTCCGGGACCGGCAAAGAGACCCAGTACTTC. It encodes CANSPSGTGKETQYF.

Written as DNA, the CDR3 is TGTGCCAGCAGTTACCGTGACACCCACCACCTCGAGCAGTACTTC. It codes for CASSYRDTHHLEQYF. The rearrangement uses TRBV6-2 or TRBV6-3 and TRBJ2-7; D gene uncertain. Trimming removed 2 bases at V and 6 bases at J, with 17 bases between. Looked up from germline, CDR1 is MNHEY and CDR2 is SVGEGT. The CDR3 totals 15 residues.